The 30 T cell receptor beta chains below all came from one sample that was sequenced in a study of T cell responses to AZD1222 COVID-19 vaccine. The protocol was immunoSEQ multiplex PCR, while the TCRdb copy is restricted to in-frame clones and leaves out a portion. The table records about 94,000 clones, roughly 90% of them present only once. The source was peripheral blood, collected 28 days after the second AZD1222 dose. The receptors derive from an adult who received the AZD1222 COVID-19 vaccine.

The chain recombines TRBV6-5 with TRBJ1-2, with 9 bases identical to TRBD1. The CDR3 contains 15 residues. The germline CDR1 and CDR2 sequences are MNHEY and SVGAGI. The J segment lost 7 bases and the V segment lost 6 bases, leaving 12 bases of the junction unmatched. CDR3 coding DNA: TGTGCCAGCAGCTTTTCACCGGGACAGGGTTTTGGCTACACCTTC. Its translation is CASSFSPGQGFGYTF.

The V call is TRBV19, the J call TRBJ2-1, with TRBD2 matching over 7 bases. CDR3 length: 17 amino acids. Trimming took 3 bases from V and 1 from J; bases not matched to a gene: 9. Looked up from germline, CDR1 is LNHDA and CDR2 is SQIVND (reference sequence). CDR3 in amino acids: CASSMGGGRESYNEQFF. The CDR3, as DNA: TGTGCCAGTAGTATGGGCGGAGGGCGGGAGTCCTACAATGAGCAGTTCTTC.

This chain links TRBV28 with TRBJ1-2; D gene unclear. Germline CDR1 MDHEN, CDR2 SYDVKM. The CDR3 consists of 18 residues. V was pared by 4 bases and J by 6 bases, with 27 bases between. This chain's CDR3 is CASSSYGRVDGRGHGYTF. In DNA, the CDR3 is TGTGCCAGCAGTTCTTATGGCAGAGTCGACGGACGTGGACATGGCTACACCTTC.

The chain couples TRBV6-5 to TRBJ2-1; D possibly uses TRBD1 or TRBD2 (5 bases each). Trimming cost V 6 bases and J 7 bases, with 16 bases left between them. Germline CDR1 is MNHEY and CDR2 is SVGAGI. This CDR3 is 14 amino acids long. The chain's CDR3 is CASRYGDGWNEQFF. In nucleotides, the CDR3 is TGTGCCAGCAGATACGGGGACGGGTGGAATGAGCAGTTCTTC.

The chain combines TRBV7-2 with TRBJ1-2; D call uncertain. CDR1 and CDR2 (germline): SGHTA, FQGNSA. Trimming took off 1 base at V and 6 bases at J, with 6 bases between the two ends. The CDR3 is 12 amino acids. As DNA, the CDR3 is TGTGCCAGCAGCTTAGTCGTCAATGGCTACACCTTC. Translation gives CASSLVVNGYTF. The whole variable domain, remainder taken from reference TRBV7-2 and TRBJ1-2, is GAGVSQSPSNKVTEKGKDVELRCDPISGHTALYWYRQSLGQGLEFLIYFQGNSAPDKSGLPSDRFSAERTGGSVSTLTIQRTQQEDSAVYLCASSLVVNGYTFGSGTRLTVV.

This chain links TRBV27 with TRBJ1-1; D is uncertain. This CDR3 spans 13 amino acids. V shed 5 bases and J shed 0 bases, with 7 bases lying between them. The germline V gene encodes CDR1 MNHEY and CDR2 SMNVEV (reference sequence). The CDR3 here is CASSIQLNTEAFF. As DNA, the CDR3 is TGTGCCAGCAGTATACAGCTGAACACTGAAGCTTTCTTT.

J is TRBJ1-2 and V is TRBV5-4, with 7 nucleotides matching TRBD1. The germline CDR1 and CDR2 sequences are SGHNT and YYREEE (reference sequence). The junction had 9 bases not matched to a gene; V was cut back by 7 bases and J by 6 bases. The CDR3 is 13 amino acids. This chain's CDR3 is CASQGGLEDGYTF. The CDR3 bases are TGTGCCAGCCAGGGGGGGCTAGAAGATGGCTACACCTTC.

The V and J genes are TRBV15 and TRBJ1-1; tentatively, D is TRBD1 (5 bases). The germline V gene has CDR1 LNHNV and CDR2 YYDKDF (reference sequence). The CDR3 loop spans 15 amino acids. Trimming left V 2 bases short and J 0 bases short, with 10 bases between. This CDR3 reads CATSRFAGLNTEAFF. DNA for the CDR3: TGTGCCACCAGCAGATTCGCAGGGTTGAACACTGAAGCTTTCTTT. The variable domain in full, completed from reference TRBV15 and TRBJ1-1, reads DAMVIQNPRYQVTQFGKPVTLSCSQTLNHNVMYWYQQKSSQAPKLLFHYYDKDFNNEADTPDNFQSRRPNTSFCFLDIRSPGLGDTAMYLCATSRFAGLNTEAFFGQGTRLTVV.

CDR3 amino acids: CASSLVQGTDTQYF. The CDR3 nucleotides are TGTGCCAGCAGCTTAGTGCAGGGAACAGATACGCAGTATTTT. J is TRBJ2-3 and V is TRBV11-2, with a weak D call TRBD1 (5 bases). Trimming stripped 1 base from V and 3 bases from J, with 8 bases between. CDR3 length equals 14 residues. Per the germline V gene, CDR1 is SGHAT and CDR2 is FQNNGV.

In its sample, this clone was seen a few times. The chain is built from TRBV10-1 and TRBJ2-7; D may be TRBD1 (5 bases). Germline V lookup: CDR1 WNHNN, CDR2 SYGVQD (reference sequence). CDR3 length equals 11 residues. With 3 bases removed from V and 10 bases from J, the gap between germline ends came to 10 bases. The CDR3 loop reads CASSESGLQYF. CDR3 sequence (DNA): TGCGCCAGCAGTGAATCAGGGCTCCAGTACTTC.

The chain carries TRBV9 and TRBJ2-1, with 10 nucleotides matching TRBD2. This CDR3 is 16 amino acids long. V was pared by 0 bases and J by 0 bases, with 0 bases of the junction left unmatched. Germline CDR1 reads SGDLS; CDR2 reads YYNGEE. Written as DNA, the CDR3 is TGTGCCAGCAGCGTAGGACTAGCGGGCTCCTACAATGAGCAGTTCTTC. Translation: CASSVGLAGSYNEQFF.

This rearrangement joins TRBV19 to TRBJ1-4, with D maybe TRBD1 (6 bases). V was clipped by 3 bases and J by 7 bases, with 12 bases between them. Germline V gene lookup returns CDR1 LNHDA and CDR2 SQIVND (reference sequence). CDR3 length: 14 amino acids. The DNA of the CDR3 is TGTGCCAGTAGTATTGCAGGGGCGGGTGAAAAACTGTTTTTT. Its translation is CASSIAGAGEKLFF. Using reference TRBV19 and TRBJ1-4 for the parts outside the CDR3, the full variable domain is DGGITQSPKYLFRKEGQNVTLSCEQNLNHDAMYWYRQDPGQGLRLIYYSQIVNDFQKGDIAEGYSVSREKKESFPLTVTSAQKNPTAFYLCASSIAGAGEKLFFGSGTQLSVL.

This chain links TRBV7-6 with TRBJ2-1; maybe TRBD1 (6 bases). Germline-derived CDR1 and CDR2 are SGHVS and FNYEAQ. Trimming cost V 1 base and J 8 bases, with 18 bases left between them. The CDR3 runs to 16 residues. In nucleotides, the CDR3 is TGTGCCAGCAGCTTAGGGGGGCAGGGAAATTGGGATGAGCAGTTCTTC. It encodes CASSLGGQGNWDEQFF.

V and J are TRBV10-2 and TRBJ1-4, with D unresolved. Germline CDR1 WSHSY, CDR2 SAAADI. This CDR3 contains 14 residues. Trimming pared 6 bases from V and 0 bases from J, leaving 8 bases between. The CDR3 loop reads CASSWGATNEKLFF. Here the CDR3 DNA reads TGCGCCAGCAGCTGGGGTGCAACTAATGAAAAACTGTTTTTT.

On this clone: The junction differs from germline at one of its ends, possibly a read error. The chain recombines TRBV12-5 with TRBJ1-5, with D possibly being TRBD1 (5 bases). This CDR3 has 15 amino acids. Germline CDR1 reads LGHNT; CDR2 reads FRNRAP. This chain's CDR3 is CASGLTPGLFVGGFF. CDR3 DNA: TGTGCTAGTGGTTTGACCCCAGGGCTATTCGTCGGGGGGTTTTTT.

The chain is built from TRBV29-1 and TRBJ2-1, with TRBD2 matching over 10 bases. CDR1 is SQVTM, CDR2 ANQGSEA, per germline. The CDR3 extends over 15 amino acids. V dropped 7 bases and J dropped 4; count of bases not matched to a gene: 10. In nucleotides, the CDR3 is TGCAGCGCAGACCCGGGACTAGCGTCGTACAATGAGCAGTTCTTC. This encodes CSADPGLASYNEQFF.

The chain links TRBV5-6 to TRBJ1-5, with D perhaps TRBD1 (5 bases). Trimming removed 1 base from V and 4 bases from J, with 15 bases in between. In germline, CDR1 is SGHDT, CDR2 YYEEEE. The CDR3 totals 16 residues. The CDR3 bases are TGTGCCAGCAGCTTGTTCTCAGGGCCAGGGAATCAGCCCCAGCATTTT. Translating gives CASSLFSGPGNQPQHF.

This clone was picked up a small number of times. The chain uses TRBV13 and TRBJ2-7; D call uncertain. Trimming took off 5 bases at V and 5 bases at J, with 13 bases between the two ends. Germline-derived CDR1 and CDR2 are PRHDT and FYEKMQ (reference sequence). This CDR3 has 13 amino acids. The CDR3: CASSQSWADEQYF. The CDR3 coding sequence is TGTGCCAGCAGCCAGTCCTGGGCAGACGAGCAGTACTTC.

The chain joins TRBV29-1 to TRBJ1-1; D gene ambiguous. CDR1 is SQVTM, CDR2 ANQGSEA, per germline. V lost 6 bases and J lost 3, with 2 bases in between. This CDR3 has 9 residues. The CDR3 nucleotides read TGCAGCGTGGACACTGAAGCTTTCTTT. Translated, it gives CSVDTEAFF.

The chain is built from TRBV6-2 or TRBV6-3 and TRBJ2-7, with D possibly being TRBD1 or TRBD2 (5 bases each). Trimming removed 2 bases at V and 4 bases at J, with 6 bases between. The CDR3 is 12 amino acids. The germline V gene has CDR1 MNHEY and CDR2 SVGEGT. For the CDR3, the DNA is TGTGCCAGCAGTTACGAGGGGTACGAGCAGTACTTC. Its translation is CASSYEGYEQYF.

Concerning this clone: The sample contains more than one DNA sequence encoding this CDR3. The CDR3 nucleotides read TGTGCCAGCAGTGAACCTGGGAATGAGCAGTTCTTC. Amino acids: CASSEPGNEQFF. The chain employs TRBV25-1 and TRBJ2-1; D is undetermined. The CDR3 consists of 12 residues. The germline CDR1 and CDR2 sequences are MGHDK and SYGVNS. V shed 2 bases and J shed 7 bases, with 6 bases lying between them.

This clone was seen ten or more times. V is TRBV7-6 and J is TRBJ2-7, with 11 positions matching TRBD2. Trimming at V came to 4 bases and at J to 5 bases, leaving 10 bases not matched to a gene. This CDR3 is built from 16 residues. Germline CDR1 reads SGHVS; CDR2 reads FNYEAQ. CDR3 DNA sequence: TGTGCCAGCAGCTCCCCCGCAGGGACTAGCGGTGACGAGCAGTACTTC. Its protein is CASSSPAGTSGDEQYF.

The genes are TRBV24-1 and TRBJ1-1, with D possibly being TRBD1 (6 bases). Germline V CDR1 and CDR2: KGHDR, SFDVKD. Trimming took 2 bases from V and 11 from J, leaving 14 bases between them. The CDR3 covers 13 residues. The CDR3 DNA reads TGTGCCACCAGTGATTCCGGGGGGCTGCCCGCTTTCTTT. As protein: CATSDSGGLPAFF.

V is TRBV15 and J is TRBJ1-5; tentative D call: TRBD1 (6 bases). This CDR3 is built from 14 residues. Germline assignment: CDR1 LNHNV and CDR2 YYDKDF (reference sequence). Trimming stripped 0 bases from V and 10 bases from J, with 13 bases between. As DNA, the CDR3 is TGTGCCACCAGCAGAGAAGGAGGACAGCAACCCCAGCATTTT. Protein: CATSREGGQQPQHF.

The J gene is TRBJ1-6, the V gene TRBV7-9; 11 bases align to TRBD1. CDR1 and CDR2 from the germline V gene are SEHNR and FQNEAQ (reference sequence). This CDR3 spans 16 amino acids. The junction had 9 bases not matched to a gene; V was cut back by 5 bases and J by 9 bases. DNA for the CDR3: TGTGCCAGCAGCCTATCCTCCGGGACAGGGGGTTCACCCCTCCACTTT. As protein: CASSLSSGTGGSPLHF.

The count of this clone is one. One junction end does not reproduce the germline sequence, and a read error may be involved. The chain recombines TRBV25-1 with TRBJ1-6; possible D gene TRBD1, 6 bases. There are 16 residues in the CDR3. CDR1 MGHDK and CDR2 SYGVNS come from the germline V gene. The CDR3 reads CASSHGGGLFDSPLHF. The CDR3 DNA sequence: TGTGCCAGCAGTCATGGGGGCGGGCTGTTCGATTCGCCCCTCCACTTT.

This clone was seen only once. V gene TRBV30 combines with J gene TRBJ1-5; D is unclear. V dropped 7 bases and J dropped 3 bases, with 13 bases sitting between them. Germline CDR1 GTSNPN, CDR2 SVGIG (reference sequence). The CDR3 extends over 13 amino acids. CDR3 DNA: TGTGCCTCGTCCGCCGGGTCCAATCAGCCCCAGCATTTT. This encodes CASSAGSNQPQHF.

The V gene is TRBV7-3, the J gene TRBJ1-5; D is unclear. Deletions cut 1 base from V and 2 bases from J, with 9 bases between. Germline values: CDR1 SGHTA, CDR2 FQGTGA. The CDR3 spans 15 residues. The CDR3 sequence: CASSLSPGGNQPQHF. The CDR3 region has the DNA TGTGCCAGCAGCTTAAGCCCCGGTGGCAATCAGCCCCAGCATTTT. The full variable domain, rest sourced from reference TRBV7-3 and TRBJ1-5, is GAGVSQTPSNKVTEKGKYVELRCDPISGHTALYWYRQSLGQGPEFLIYFQGTGAADDSGLPNDRFFAVRPEGSVSTLKIQRTERGDSAVYLCASSLSPGGNQPQHFGDGTRLSIL.

The CDR3 coding sequence is TGTGCCAGCAGGTCTAGCGGGAGCTCCTACAATGAGCAGTTCTTC. Its protein is CASRSSGSSYNEQFF. This rearrangement joins TRBV6-5 to TRBJ2-1; 10 bases are a match to TRBD2. After removal of 6 bases from V and 0 bases from J, the junction contained 2 bases not matched to a gene. The germline V gene encodes CDR1 MNHEY and CDR2 SVGAGI. The CDR3 covers 15 residues.

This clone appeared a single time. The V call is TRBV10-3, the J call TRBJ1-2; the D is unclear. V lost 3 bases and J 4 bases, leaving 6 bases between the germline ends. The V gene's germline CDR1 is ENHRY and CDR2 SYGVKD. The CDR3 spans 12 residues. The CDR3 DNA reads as TGTGCCATCAGTGAAACCCTCTATGGCTACACCTTC. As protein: CAISETLYGYTF.